This record covers a single TCR beta chain. Its antigen is unidentified. The same CDR3 arises from other DNA sequences in this sample as well. The CDR3 is 12 amino acids. V shed 5 bases and J shed 2 bases, with 3 bases lying between them. The germline gives CDR1 MNHEY, CDR2 SMNVEV (reference sequence). This entry comes from a study of shared clonotypes between healthy human individuals. Findings and limits, study-wide: Generation of non-shared clonotypes was less probable than generation of clonotypes shared by all four donors. Shared across several donors were around 5% of the naive CD4 clonotypes. Genetic and exposure-history diversity was limited by the small donor number.

Naive CD8 cells lacked CD45RO, underwent positive selection for CCR7 and left out terminally differentiated effector memory CD45RA+ cells. Clones were sequenced by immunoSEQ multiplex PCR, and TCRdb holds only the in-frame ones, with some missing. The data hold under 2,000,000 clones, with approximately 95% observed a single time. The receptor's source is a man between 18 and 29 years old in good health. This chain connects TRBV27 to TRBJ2-2; D gene ambiguous. Source material: naive CD8+ T cells sorted from blood. CDR3 sequence reads: CASSLNTGELFF. DNA for the CDR3: TGTGCCAGCAGTCTTAACACCGGGGAGCTGTTTTTT.